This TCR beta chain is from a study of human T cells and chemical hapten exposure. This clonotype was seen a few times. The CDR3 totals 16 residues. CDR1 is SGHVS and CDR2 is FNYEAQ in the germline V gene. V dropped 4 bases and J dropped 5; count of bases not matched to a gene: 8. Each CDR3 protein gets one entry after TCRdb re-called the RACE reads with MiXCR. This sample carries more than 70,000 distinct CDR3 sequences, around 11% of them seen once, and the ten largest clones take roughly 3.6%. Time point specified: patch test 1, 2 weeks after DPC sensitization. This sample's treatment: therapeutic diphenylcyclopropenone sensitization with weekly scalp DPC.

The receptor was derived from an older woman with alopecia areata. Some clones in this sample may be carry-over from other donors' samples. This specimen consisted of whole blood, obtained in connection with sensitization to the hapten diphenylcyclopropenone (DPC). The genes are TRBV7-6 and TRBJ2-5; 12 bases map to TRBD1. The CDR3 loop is CASSYPGQGAAETQYF. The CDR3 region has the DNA TGTGCCAGCAGCTATCCGGGACAGGGGGCTGCGGAGACCCAGTACTTC.